Sequencing of this T cell receptor (beta chain) was carried out in a study of graft-versus-host responses after intestinal transplantation. Study-level information: Transplant recipients had multivisceral, liver-intestinal, or isolated intestinal grafts. All recipients got anti-thymocyte globulin induction, then tacrolimus and steroids for three to four years.

V lost 2 bases and J lost 8, with 12 bases in between. CDR1 is MNHNS and CDR2 is SASEGT in the germline V gene. The CDR3 is made up of 13 amino acids. Libraries were prepared by immunoSEQ multiplex PCR; TCRdb keeps only in-frame clonotypes and omits some of them. The repertoire holds 130,000 to 150,000 clones, with around nine tenths as singletons. This clone has more than one count but fewer than ten. Its antigen is as yet unknown. The chain has TRBV6-1 and TRBJ1-2; D may be TRBD1 (6 bases). The sequence came from a human donor who received an intestinal transplant. Specimen: unstimulated CD4+ T cells sorted from spleen or lymph node cells, collected before intestinal transplant. The CDR3: CASSETGRLGYTF. The CDR3 coding sequence is TGTGCCAGCAGTGAAACAGGGAGGCTCGGCTACACCTTC.